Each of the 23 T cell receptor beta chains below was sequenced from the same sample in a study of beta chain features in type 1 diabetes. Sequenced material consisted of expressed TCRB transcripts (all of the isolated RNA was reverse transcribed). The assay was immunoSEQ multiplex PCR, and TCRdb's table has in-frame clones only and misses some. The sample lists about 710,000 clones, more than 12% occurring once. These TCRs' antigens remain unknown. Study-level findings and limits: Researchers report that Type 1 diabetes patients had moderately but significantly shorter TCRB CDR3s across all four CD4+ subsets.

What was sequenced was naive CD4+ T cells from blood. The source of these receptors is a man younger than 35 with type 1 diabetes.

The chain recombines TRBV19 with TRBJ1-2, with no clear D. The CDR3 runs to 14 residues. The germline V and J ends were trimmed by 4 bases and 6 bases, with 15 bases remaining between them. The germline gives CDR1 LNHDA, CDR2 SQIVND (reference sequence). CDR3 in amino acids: CASSTWGFGDGYTF. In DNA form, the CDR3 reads TGTGCCAGTAGTACCTGGGGTTTTGGCGATGGCTACACCTTC.

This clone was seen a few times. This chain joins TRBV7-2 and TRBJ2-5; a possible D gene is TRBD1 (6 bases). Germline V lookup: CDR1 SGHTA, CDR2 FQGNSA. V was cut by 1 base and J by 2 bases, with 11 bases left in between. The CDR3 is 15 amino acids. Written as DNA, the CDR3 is TGTGCCAGCAGCTTAGTTGATAGGGGGCAAGAGACCCAGTACTTC. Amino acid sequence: CASSLVDRGQETQYF.

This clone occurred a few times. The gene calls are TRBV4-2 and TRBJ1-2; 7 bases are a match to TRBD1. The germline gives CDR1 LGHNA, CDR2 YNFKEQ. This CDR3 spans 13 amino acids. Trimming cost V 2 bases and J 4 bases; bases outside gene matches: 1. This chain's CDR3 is CASSQWDSYGYTF. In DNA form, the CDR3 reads TGTGCCAGCAGCCAATGGGACAGCTATGGCTACACCTTC.

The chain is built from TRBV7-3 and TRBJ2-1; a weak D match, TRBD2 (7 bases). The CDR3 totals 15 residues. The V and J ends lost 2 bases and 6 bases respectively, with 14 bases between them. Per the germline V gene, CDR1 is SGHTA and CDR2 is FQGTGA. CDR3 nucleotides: TGTGCCAGCAGCTTAGGCGGGGGCCCCCTCAATGAGCAGTTCTTC. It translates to CASSLGGGPLNEQFF.

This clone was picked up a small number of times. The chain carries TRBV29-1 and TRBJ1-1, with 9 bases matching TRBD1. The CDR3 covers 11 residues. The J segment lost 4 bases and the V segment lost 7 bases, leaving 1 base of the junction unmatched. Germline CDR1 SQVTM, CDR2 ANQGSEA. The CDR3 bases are TGCAGCGGGACAGGGGTCACTGAAGCTTTCTTT. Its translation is CSGTGVTEAFF.

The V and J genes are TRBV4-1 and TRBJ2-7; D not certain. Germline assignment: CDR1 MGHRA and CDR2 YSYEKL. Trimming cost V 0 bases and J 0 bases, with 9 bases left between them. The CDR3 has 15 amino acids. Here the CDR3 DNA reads TGCGCCAGCAGCCAAGAGGCCACCCGCTCCTACGAGCAGTACTTC. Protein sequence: CASSQEATRSYEQYF.

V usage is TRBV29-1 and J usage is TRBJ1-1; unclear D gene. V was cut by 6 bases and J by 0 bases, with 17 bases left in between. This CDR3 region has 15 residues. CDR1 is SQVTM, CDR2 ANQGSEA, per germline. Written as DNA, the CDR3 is TGCAGCGTACCAACTAGAGGGAATATGAACACTGAAGCTTTCTTT. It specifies CSVPTRGNMNTEAFF.

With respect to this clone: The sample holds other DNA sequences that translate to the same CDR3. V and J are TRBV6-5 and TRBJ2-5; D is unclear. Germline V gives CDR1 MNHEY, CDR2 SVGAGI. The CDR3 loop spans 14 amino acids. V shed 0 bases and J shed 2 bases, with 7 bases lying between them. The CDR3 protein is CASSYSSPQETQYF. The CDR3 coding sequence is TGTGCCAGCAGTTACTCAAGTCCGCAAGAGACCCAGTACTTC.

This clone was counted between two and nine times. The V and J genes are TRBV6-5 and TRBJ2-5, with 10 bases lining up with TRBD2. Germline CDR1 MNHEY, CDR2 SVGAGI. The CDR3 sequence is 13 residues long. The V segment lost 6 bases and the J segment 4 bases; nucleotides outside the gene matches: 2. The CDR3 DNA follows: TGTGCCAGCAGCCGGACTAGCGGAGAGACCCAGTACTTC. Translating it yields CASSRTSGETQYF.

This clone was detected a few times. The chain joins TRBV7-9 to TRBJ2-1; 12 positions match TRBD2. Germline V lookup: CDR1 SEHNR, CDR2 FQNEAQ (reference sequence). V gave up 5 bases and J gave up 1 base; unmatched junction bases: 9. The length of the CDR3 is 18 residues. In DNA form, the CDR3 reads TGTGCCAGCAGCGATACTAGCGGGGGGCGACATTCCTACAATGAGCAGTTCTTC. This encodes CASSDTSGGRHSYNEQFF.

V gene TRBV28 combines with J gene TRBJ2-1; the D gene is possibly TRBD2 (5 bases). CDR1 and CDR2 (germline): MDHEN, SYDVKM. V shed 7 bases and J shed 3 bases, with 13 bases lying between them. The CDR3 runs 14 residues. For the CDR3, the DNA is TGTGCCAGCACCCGAGGAGGAGGCTACAATGAGCAGTTCTTC. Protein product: CASTRGGGYNEQFF.

The CDR3 reads CASRTADSYEQYF. Written as DNA, the CDR3 is TGTGCCAGCAGGACAGCCGACTCCTACGAGCAGTACTTC. The chain combines TRBV28 with TRBJ2-7; D is possibly TRBD1 (5 bases). V was pared by 6 bases and J by 0 bases, with 9 bases between. This CDR3 is built from 13 residues. CDR1 is MDHEN, CDR2 SYDVKM, per germline.

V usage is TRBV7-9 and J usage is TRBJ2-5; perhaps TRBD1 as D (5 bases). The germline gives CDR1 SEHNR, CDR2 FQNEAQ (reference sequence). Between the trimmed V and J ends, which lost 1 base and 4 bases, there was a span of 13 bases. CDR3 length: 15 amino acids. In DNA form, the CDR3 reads TGTGCCAGCAGCTTAGGCACGACAGTTTCAGAGACCCAGTACTTC. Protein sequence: CASSLGTTVSETQYF.

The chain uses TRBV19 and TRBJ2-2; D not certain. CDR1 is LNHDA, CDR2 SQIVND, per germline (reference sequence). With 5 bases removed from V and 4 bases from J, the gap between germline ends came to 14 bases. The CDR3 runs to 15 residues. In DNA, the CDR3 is TGTGCCAGTAGTGCTTCCAGCCCGAGCACCGGGGAGCTGTTTTTT. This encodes CASSASSPSTGELFF.

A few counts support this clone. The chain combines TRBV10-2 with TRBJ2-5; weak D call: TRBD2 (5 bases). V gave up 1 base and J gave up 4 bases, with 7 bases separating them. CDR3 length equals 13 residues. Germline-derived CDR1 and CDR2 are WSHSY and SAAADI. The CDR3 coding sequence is TGCGCCAGCAGTGAGTTACGGGGAGAGACCCAGTACTTC. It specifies CASSELRGETQYF.

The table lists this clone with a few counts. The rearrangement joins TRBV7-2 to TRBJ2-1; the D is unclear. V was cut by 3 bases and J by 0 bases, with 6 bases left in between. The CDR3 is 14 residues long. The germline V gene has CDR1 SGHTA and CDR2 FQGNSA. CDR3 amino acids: CASSLGYSYNEQFF. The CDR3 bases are TGTGCCAGCAGCTTGGGGTACTCCTACAATGAGCAGTTCTTC.

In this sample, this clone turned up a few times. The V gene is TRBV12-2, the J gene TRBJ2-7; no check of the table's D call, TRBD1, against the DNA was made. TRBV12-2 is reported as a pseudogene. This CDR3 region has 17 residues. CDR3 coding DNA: TGTGCAAGTCGCTATTTAAAACCCCAGGGTATACCCTACGAGCAGTACTTC. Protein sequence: CASRYLKPQGIPYEQYF.

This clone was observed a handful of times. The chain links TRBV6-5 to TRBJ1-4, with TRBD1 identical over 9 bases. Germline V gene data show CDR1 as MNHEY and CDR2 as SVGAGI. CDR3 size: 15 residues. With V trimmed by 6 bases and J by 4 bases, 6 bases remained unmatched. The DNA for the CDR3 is TGTGCCAGCAGACGCGGACAGGGGCTTAATGAAAAACTGTTTTTT. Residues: CASRRGQGLNEKLFF.

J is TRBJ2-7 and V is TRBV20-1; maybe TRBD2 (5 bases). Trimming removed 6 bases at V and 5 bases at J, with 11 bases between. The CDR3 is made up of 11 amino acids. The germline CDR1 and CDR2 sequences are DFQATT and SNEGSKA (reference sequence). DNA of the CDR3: TGCAGTGCAGCCGGGGTTAACGAGCAGTACTTC. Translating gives CSAAGVNEQYF.

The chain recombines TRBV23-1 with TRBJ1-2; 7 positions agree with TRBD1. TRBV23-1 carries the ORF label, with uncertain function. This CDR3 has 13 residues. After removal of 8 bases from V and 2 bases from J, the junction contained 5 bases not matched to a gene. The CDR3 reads CASVGTANYGYTF. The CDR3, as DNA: TGCGCCAGCGTAGGGACAGCGAACTATGGCTACACCTTC.

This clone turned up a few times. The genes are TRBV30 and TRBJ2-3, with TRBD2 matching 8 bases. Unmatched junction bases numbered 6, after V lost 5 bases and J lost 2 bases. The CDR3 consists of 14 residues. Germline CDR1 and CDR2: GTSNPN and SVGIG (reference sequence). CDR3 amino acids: CAWDPAGVTDTQYF. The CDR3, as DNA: TGTGCCTGGGATCCAGCGGGGGTCACAGATACGCAGTATTTT.

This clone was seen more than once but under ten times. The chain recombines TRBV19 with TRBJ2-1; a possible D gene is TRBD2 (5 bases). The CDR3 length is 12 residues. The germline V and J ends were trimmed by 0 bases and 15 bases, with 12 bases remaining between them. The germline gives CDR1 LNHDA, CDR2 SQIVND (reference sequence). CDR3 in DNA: TGTGCCAGTAGTATAGAGGGCAGCGGACGGTTCTTC. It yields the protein CASSIEGSGRFF. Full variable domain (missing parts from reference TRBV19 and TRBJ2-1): DGGITQSPKYLFRKEGQNVTLSCEQNLNHDAMYWYRQDPGQGLRLIYYSQIVNDFQKGDIAEGYSVSREKKESFPLTVTSAQKNPTAFYLCASSIEGSGRFFGPGTRLTVL.

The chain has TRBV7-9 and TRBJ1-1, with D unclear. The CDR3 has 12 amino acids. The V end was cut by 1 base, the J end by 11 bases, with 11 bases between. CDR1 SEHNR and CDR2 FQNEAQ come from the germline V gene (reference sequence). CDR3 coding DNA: TGTGCCAGCAGCTTAGAGGGAAGGAGGGCTTTCTTT. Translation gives CASSLEGRRAFF.